Listed below are T cell receptor beta chains from one sample, sequenced in a study of PD-L1 blockade in urothelial cancer. Profiled with immunoSEQ multiplex PCR; TCRdb holds only in-frame clones, not every one. The sample has roughly 100,000 clones; roughly 83% are singletons. Here the sequenced sample was PBMCs, taken around atezolizumab (anti-PD-L1) treatment. The source of these receptors is a man between 65 and 85 years old with urothelial cancer. Each CDR3 is given with its conserved first and last residue. A D gene is named only where the DNA matches it firmly. Clone size, where shown, is once, few, many, or a class for clones that have expanded.

TGTGCCAGCAGCTTACGACAGGGGAACCAAGAGACCCAGTACTTC | CASSLRQGNQETQYF | TRBJ2-5 | TRBD1 | NA | TRBV7-9
TGTGCCACCGCAACTAGCGGGAGGGCGAATGAGCAGTTCTTC | CATATSGRANEQFF | TRBJ2-1 | TRBD2 | NA | TRBV15
TGTGCCAGCAGCTACACAGGGGATAATTCACCCCTCCACTTT | CASSYTGDNSPLHF | TRBJ1-6 | TRBD1 | NA | TRBV6-1
TGTGCCAGCAGCCCCTCCGGGGCGGGGGGGGCGCAATTCTATGGCTACACCTTC | CASSPSGAGGAQFYGYTF | TRBJ1-2 | NA | few | TRBV4-2
TGTGCCAGCAGTGAACAGGGGGTAGCGGGACTTAATGAGCAGTTCTTC | CASSEQGVAGLNEQFF | TRBJ2-1 | NA | NA | TRBV6-1
TGTGCCAGCAGGAGACTAGCGCCTGCGGATACGCAGTATTTT | CASRRLAPADTQYF | TRBJ2-3 | TRBD2 | once | TRBV6-5
TGTGCCAGTAATCCGGGACAGGGCAGTACTGAAGCTTTCTTT | CASNPGQGSTEAFF | TRBJ1-1 | TRBD1 | NA | TRBV19
TGTGCCAGTAGTCGGGTCCTGAACACCGGGGAGCTGTTTTTT | CASSRVLNTGELFF | TRBJ2-2 | NA | NA | TRBV19
TGCGCCAGCAGTCACCCGGACAGCCACCAAGAGACCCAGTACTTC | CASSHPDSHQETQYF | TRBJ2-5 | NA | once | TRBV10-1
TGTGCCAGCAGCTCGTACCCGGGGGGCTCAGATACGCAGTATTTT | CASSSYPGGSDTQYF | TRBJ2-3 | NA | NA | TRBV9
TGCGCCTCCTTCGTGGGTCCCGGGACAGGGGAGGATGAGCAGTTCTTC | CASFVGPGTGEDEQFF | TRBJ2-1 | TRBD1 | once | TRBV5-1
TGTGCCAGCAGCACAGGACAGGGCTATGGCTACACCTTC | CASSTGQGYGYTF | TRBJ1-2 | TRBD1 | NA | TRBV6-6
TGTGCCAGCAGCCCAGCGGGGGGGCCGGTCAATGAGCAGTTCTTC | CASSPAGGPVNEQFF | TRBJ2-1 | TRBD2 | NA | TRBV28
TGTGCCAGCAGTGATTCACTAGCGGGGAAGGAGACCCAGTACTTC | CASSDSLAGKETQYF | TRBJ2-5 | TRBD2 | NA | TRBV6-1
TGCGCCAGCAGCCAAGAAATCGTCAGGGACACTGAAGCTTTCTTT | CASSQEIVRDTEAFF | TRBJ1-1 | NA | NA | TRBV4-1
TGCGCCAGCAGCCCGGAGCGGGACTATGGCTACACCTTC | CASSPERDYGYTF | TRBJ1-2 | NA | NA | TRBV5-1
TGTGCCAGCAGCTACGGGGGGAACTATGGCTACACCTTC | CASSYGGNYGYTF | TRBJ1-2 | NA | NA | TRBV6-1
TGTGCCAGCAGCGTGAATAGCGGGACGCAAGAGACCCAGTACTTC | CASSVNSGTQETQYF | TRBJ2-5 | TRBD2 | NA | TRBV9
TGTGCCAGCAGCGTAGGTCTCGTGGGCACTGGAAACACCATATATTTT | CASSVGLVGTGNTIYF | TRBJ1-3 | NA | NA | TRBV9
TGTGCCACCACTGGGCCGGTCAGGAATGAGCAGTTCTTC | CATTGPVRNEQFF | TRBJ2-1 | NA | NA | TRBV6-1
TGTGCCAGCAGCTCGCAGACTGGCTCTGGGGCCAACGTCCTGACTTTC | CASSSQTGSGANVLTF | TRBJ2-6 | NA | NA | TRBV7-3
TGTGCCAGCAGCTTAGGGACAGGGCGAACCACAGATACGCAGTATTTT | CASSLGTGRTTDTQYF | TRBJ2-3 | TRBD1 | NA | TRBV7-7
TGTGCCAGCAGCGCTAATTTACAGGGGCTAGAGCAGTACTTC | CASSANLQGLEQYF | TRBJ2-7 | TRBD1 | NA | TRBV6-1
TGTGCCAGCAGCCCCCACGGAGGTGAGCAGTTCTTC | CASSPHGGEQFF | TRBJ2-1 | NA | NA | TRBV7-2
TGTGCCAGCAGTCCCCTACCTAGGAGCTCCTACGAGCAGTACTTC | CASSPLPRSSYEQYF | TRBJ2-7 | NA | NA | TRBV6-6
TGCGCCAGCAGCTTGCCCCTACAGGGGAGTAACTATGGCTACACCTTC | CASSLPLQGSNYGYTF | TRBJ1-2 | TRBD1 | NA | TRBV5-1
TGTGCCAGCAGTTGGACAGGCTCTGACTATGGCTACACCTTC | CASSWTGSDYGYTF | TRBJ1-2 | TRBD1 | NA | TRBV6-6
TGTGCCAGCAGCTTGTCAGTCACAGATACGCAGTATTTT | CASSLSVTDTQYF | TRBJ2-3 | NA | NA | TRBV7-3